A selection of T cell receptor beta chains follows, all from one sample in a study of prognosis after radiotherapy for stage I lung cancer. Via MiXCR, TCRdb re-called the multiplex PCR reads, giving one row per CDR3 protein. The sample holds around 25,000 distinct CDR3 sequences; 35% to 40% are singletons and the top ten take around 62%. The specimen comprised PBMCs, sampled before or after stereotactic body radiation therapy (not recorded which). The source of these receptors is a donor of 50 years or more with non-small cell lung cancer. Both conserved end residues are part of each CDR3. D genes are given only for firm matches. Clone size is shown for a subset of rows, as once, few, many or a class of expanded clone.

D gene: TRBD2; V gene: TRBV7-9; clone size: NA; J gene: TRBJ2-3; CDR3 protein: CASSRTGLAGDLTSTDTQYF; CDR3 DNA: TGTGCCAGCAGCAGAACGGGACTAGCGGGCGACTTGACTAGCACAGATACGCAGTATTTT
D gene: TRBD2; V gene: TRBV12-3/TRBV12-4; clone size: many; J gene: TRBJ2-1; CDR3 protein: CASSSGLGINEQFF; CDR3 DNA: TGTGCCAGCAGTTCGGGACTAGGGATCAATGAGCAGTTCTTC
D gene: NA; V gene: TRBV28; clone size: many; J gene: TRBJ1-2; CDR3 protein: CASISEGRDYGYTF; CDR3 DNA: TGTGCCAGCATTTCGGAGGGGAGGGACTATGGCTACACCTTC
D gene: TRBD2; V gene: TRBV9; clone size: many; J gene: TRBJ2-7; CDR3 protein: CASSVGGLAGSYEQYF; CDR3 DNA: TGTGCCAGCAGCGTAGGGGGACTAGCGGGATCTTACGAGCAGTACTTC
D gene: NA; V gene: TRBV28; clone size: NA; J gene: TRBJ1-2; CDR3 protein: CASSLQPATTYGYTF; CDR3 DNA: TGTGCCAGCAGTCTTCAGCCTGCCACGACGTATGGCTACACCTTC
D gene: NA; V gene: TRBV15; clone size: many; J gene: TRBJ2-5; CDR3 protein: CATSRDGGKETQYF; CDR3 DNA: TGTGCCACCAGCAGAGATGGTGGCAAAGAGACCCAGTACTTC
D gene: NA; V gene: TRBV7-9; clone size: many; J gene: TRBJ2-7; CDR3 protein: CASSARISYEQYF; CDR3 DNA: TGTGCCAGCAGCGCCAGGATATCCTACGAGCAGTACTTC
D gene: NA; V gene: TRBV15; clone size: many; J gene: TRBJ1-1; CDR3 protein: CATSRDIGGTEAFF; CDR3 DNA: TGTGCCACCAGCAGAGACATAGGGGGGACTGAAGCTTTCTTT
D gene: NA; V gene: TRBV27; clone size: NA; J gene: TRBJ2-7; CDR3 protein: CASSLIDPTLSYEQYF; CDR3 DNA: TGTGCCAGCAGTTTAATAGACCCGACACTTTCCTACGAGCAGTACTTC
D gene: NA; V gene: TRBV20-1; clone size: many; J gene: TRBJ2-3; CDR3 protein: CSATTSLQGNTQYF; CDR3 DNA: TGCAGTGCCACTACCTCACTACAGGGAAATACGCAGTATTTT
D gene: TRBD2; V gene: TRBV7-8; clone size: NA; J gene: TRBJ2-3; CDR3 protein: CASSFPPSGSLATQYF; CDR3 DNA: TGTGCCAGCAGCTTCCCCCCTAGCGGGAGCTTAGCTACGCAGTATTTT
D gene: TRBD2; V gene: TRBV15; clone size: many; J gene: TRBJ2-3; CDR3 protein: CATSRGSGSRTDTQYF; CDR3 DNA: TGTGCCACCAGCAGAGGTAGCGGGAGTCGCACAGATACGCAGTATTTT
D gene: NA; V gene: TRBV6-1; clone size: many; J gene: TRBJ2-5; CDR3 protein: CASREGPQETQYF; CDR3 DNA: TGTGCCAGCAGAGAGGGACCGCAAGAGACCCAGTACTTC
D gene: NA; V gene: TRBV18; clone size: few; J gene: TRBJ2-5; CDR3 protein: CASSPSIVQETQYF; CDR3 DNA: TGTGCCAGCTCACCAAGTATCGTCCAAGAGACCCAGTACTTC
D gene: TRBD2; V gene: TRBV27; clone size: medium-sized; J gene: TRBJ2-3; CDR3 protein: CASSLGGRRDTQYF; CDR3 DNA: TGTGCCAGCAGTTTAGGCGGGAGGCGGGATACGCAGTATTTT
D gene: NA; V gene: TRBV24-1; clone size: many; J gene: TRBJ2-3; CDR3 protein: CATSDFLGGTDTQYF; CDR3 DNA: TGTGCCACCAGTGATTTCTTGGGGGGCACAGATACGCAGTATTTT
D gene: TRBD1; V gene: TRBV30; clone size: many; J gene: TRBJ1-5; CDR3 protein: CAWDREGNQPQHF; CDR3 DNA: TGTGCCTGGGACAGGGAGGGCAATCAGCCCCAGCATTTT
D gene: TRBD2; V gene: TRBV12-3/TRBV12-4; clone size: hyperexpanded; J gene: TRBJ2-2; CDR3 protein: CASSLSGRPTGELFF; CDR3 DNA: TGTGCCAGCAGTCTAAGCGGGAGGCCCACCGGGGAGCTGTTTTTT
D gene: NA; V gene: TRBV19; clone size: many; J gene: TRBJ2-7; CDR3 protein: CASSIRASEQYF; CDR3 DNA: TGTGCCAGTAGTATAAGGGCGTCCGAGCAGTACTTC
D gene: NA; V gene: TRBV9; clone size: many; J gene: TRBJ2-1; CDR3 protein: CASSRVSSYNEQFF; CDR3 DNA: TGTGCCAGCAGTAGGGTGAGCTCCTACAATGAGCAGTTCTTC
D gene: NA; V gene: TRBV6-4; clone size: NA; J gene: TRBJ1-2; CDR3 protein: CAGSDRQDGYGYTF; CDR3 DNA: TGTGCCGGAAGTGACCGGCAGGACGGGTATGGCTACACCTTC
D gene: TRBD2; V gene: TRBV5-1; clone size: many; J gene: TRBJ2-2; CDR3 protein: CASSLAGGGFAGELFF; CDR3 DNA: TGCGCCAGCAGCTTGGCCGGGGGGGGTTTCGCCGGGGAGCTGTTTTTT
D gene: TRBD1; V gene: TRBV20-1; clone size: many; J gene: TRBJ2-5; CDR3 protein: CSALGQYQETQYF; CDR3 DNA: TGCAGTGCCCTGGGACAGTACCAAGAGACCCAGTACTTC
D gene: NA; V gene: TRBV18; clone size: few; J gene: TRBJ2-2; CDR3 protein: CASSPRTGGELFF; CDR3 DNA: TGTGCCAGCTCACCTCGGACTGGCGGGGAGCTGTTTTTT
D gene: NA; V gene: TRBV7-2; clone size: many; J gene: TRBJ1-1; CDR3 protein: CASSLLDSLGTEAFF; CDR3 DNA: TGTGCCAGCAGCTTACTAGACAGCCTCGGAACTGAAGCTTTCTTT
D gene: NA; V gene: TRBV30; clone size: many; J gene: TRBJ1-2; CDR3 protein: CAWDSGPSNYGYTF; CDR3 DNA: TGTGCCTGGGATTCGGGACCTTCAAACTATGGCTACACCTTC
D gene: NA; V gene: TRBV18; clone size: many; J gene: TRBJ1-1; CDR3 protein: CASSPQGQNTEAFF; CDR3 DNA: TGTGCCAGCTCACCACAGGGGCAGAACACTGAAGCTTTCTTT